This TCR beta chain was recorded in a study of T cells in Graves' hyperthyroidism and ophthalmopathy. Regarding the study as a whole: In blood, most of the thyroid clonotypes expanded above 0.001 were also present.

This clonotype was seen a few times. Its antigen is not known. The TCR beta CDR3 regions underwent amplification using RNA transcripts as the source. The HTBI primer set served for first-round RT-PCR of the TCR CDR3. From the multiplex PCR reads, TCRdb called clonotypes with MiXCR, one entry per CDR3 protein. The table includes some 350,000 distinct CDR3 sequences, 15% to 17% detected once. Hyperthyroidism, newly diagnosed and lasting under 2 months, affected patients aged 18 to 65. Diagnosing involved the use of clinical symptoms, serum thyroxine and TRAb, thyroid ultrasound and orbital computed tomography. The blood was taken when hyperthyroidism was first diagnosed, before any ophthalmopathy symptoms showed up. Germline V gene data show CDR1 as SGDLS and CDR2 as YYNGEE. The CDR3 is made up of 14 amino acids. V lost 0 bases, J lost 7 bases, and 1 base stayed unmatched.

This chain uses TRBV9 with TRBJ2-1; 10 positions agree with TRBD2. This TCR came from a young woman with Graves' hyperthyroidism that later progressed to Graves' ophthalmopathy. Sequenced: blood. The CDR3 here is CASSVGAGGNEQFF. In nucleotides, the CDR3 is TGTGCCAGCAGCGTAGGAGCGGGGGGGAATGAGCAGTTCTTC.